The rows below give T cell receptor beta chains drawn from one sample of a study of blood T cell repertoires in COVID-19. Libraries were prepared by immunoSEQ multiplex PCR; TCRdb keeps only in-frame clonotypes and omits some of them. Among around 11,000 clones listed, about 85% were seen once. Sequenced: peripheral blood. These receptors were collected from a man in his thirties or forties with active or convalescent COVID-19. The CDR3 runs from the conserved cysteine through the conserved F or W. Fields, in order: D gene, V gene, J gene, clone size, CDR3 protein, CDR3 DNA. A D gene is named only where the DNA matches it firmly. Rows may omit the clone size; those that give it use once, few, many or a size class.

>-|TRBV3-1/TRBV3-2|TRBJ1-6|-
CASSQRGLNSPLHF
TGTGCCAGCAGCCAACGGGGGTTGAATTCACCCCTCCACTTT
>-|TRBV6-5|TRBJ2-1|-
CASSYSRLAGDEQFF
TGTGCCAGCAGTTACTCGAGGCTAGCTGGCGATGAGCAGTTCTTC
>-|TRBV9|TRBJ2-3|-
CASSVEVGFKYF
TGTGCCAGCAGCGTAGAAGTGGGCTTTAAGTATTTT
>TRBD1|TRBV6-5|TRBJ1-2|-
CASSGNRGDYGYTF
TGTGCCAGCAGCGGAAACAGGGGAGACTATGGCTACACCTTC
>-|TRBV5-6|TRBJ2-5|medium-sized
CASSLEGRTQYF
TGTGCCAGCAGTCTCGAGGGTCGAACCCAGTACTTC
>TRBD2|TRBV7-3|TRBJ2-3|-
CASSLQGGGATDTQYF
TGTGCCAGCAGCTTACAGGGCGGGGGGGCCACAGATACGCAGTATTTT
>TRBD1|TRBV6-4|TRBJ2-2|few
CASSDSDRDTGELFF
TGTGCCAGCAGTGACTCGGACAGGGACACCGGGGAGCTGTTTTTT
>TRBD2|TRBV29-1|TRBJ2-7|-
CSALLAGSYEQYF
TGCAGCGCTTTACTAGCGGGGTCCTACGAGCAGTACTTC
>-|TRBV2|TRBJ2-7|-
CASTLNGGGSEQYF
TGTGCCAGCACCCTTAACGGGGGAGGTAGCGAGCAGTACTTC
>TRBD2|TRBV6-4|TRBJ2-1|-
CASSEGSGGNEQFF
TGTGCCAGCAGTGAGGGTAGCGGGGGAAATGAGCAGTTCTTC
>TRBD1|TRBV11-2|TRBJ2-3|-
CASSMLADRDHTDTQYF
TGTGCCAGCAGCATGTTAGCGGACAGGGACCACACAGATACGCAGTATTTT
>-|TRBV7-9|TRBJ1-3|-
CASSQPGAGNTIYF
TGTGCCAGCAGTCAGCCGGGGGCTGGAAACACCATATATTTT
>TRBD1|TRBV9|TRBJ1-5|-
CASSPDRANQPQHF
TGTGCCAGCAGCCCGGACAGGGCGAATCAGCCCCAGCATTTT
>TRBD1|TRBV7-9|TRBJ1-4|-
CASSLENRGNEKLFF
TGTGCCAGCAGCTTAGAGAACAGGGGGAATGAAAAACTGTTTTTT
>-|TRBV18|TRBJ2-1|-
CASSLNTEQFF
TGTGCCAGCTCACTAAACACCGAGCAGTTCTTC
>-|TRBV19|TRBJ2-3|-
CASSILQGTDTQYF
TGTGCCAGTAGTATTTTACAGGGCACAGATACGCAGTATTTT